These T cell receptor beta chains were read from a single sample in a study of cytomegalovirus exposure and HLA in healthy donors. Clones were sequenced by immunoSEQ multiplex PCR, and TCRdb holds only the in-frame ones, with some missing. The profile shows 100,000 or so clones, around 88% of them singletons. Specimen: PBMCs. Every receptor here comes from a woman in her thirties in good health and CMV-seronegative. Both conserved end residues are part of each CDR3. A D gene is named only where the DNA matches it firmly. Expanded clones get a size class; other rows say once, few or many, or leave the size out.

NA	NA	TRBV7-2	TRBJ1-1	TGTGCCAGCAGCTACGCACAGGGAGACACTGAAGCTTTCTTT	CASSYAQGDTEAFF
NA	NA	TRBV5-1	TRBJ1-6	TGCGCCAGCAGCTTGGATGGAGATCATAATTCACCCCTCCACTTT	CASSLDGDHNSPLHF
NA	TRBD1	TRBV5-4	TRBJ1-3	TGTGCCAGCAGCGCCGCAACCGGGACAGGGGCCAACACCATATATTTT	CASSAATGTGANTIYF
NA	TRBD2	TRBV11-3	TRBJ2-1	TGTGCCAGCAGCCCCCGGCGGGGGGCGTTGTACGGTGAGCAGTTCTTC	CASSPRRGALYGEQFF
NA	TRBD1	TRBV7-8	TRBJ1-2	TGTGCCAGCAGCTTAGCGGGTGGACAGGGGATTGTCTATGGCTACACCTTC	CASSLAGGQGIVYGYTF
NA	TRBD1	TRBV7-3	TRBJ1-2	TGTGCCAGCAGCTTAAGACCCCTTGGCCAGGGACAGGCCGCGGCGGGCTACACCTTC	CASSLRPLGQGQAAAGYTF
NA	NA	TRBV7-3	TRBJ1-1	TGTGCCAGCAGCTTAGCGGGGCCGGAAAACACTGAAGCTTTCTTT	CASSLAGPENTEAFF
once	TRBD2	TRBV19	TRBJ2-7	TGTGCCAGTAGTGTCGGGACTAGCGGATCCTACGAGCAGTACTTC	CASSVGTSGSYEQYF
NA	TRBD2	TRBV7-7	TRBJ2-2	TGTGCCAGCAGCTTAATCAGCGGGGACCTCGGGGAGCTGTTTTTT	CASSLISGDLGELFF
NA	NA	TRBV7-6	TRBJ2-1	TGTGCCAGCAGCTCACGGGGGGCGTACAATGAGCAGTTCTTC	CASSSRGAYNEQFF
NA	NA	TRBV7-9	TRBJ2-4	TGTGCCAGCAGCTTAGCAGCAGGTCCCCCCCGCAAAAACATTCAGTACTTC	CASSLAAGPPRKNIQYF
NA	NA	TRBV10-3	TRBJ2-2	TGTGCCATCAGTGAGTCGAATAGCGGGACAGACACCGGGGAGCTGTTTTTT	CAISESNSGTDTGELFF
NA	TRBD2	TRBV7-3	TRBJ2-2	TGTGCCAGCAGCTTATTGGGAGGGAGCACCGGGGAGCTGTTTTTT	CASSLLGGSTGELFF